Reported below is one T cell receptor (beta chain). Its specificity is not known. This sample is drawn from a study of T cell responses to AZD1222 COVID-19 vaccine. Study conclusions and caveats: An increase in Spike-specific TCR breadth and depth was observed after two AZD1222 doses. Unmutated regions of variants are reportedly targeted by nearly half of spike-specific TCRs. Donors in the cohort were predominantly white British and more often female, and clonal diversity was possibly underestimated.

Here immunoSEQ multiplex PCR was the method, and the copy in TCRdb shows in-frame clones only, minus some. This table has 150,000 to 200,000 clones, 80% to 95% appearing once. The source is an adult in good health. The sample was peripheral blood, taken on day 0 of AZD1222 vaccination.

The CDR3 region has the DNA TGCAGCGTTAACAAGGGGATTTTTTCCTACGAGCAGTACTTC. Translating gives CSVNKGIFSYEQYF. V is TRBV29-1 and J is TRBJ2-7; perhaps TRBD1 as D (5 bases). Germline V lookup: CDR1 SQVTM, CDR2 ANQGSEA. V lost 5 bases and J lost 1, with 15 bases in between. The CDR3 extends over 14 amino acids.